This T cell receptor (beta chain) was identified in a study of cytomegalovirus exposure and HLA in healthy donors. Study-level points and caveats: Association of a missense DCLRE1C variant with TCR beta V- and J-gene trimming was reported in a later analysis. TCR beta chains numbering some 150 were designated cytomegalovirus-associated.

As to this clone: Its antigen is currently unknown.

Primers: 60 Vbeta forward and 13 Jbeta reverse. Libraries were prepared by immunoSEQ multiplex PCR; TCRdb keeps only in-frame clonotypes and omits some of them. This sample's table reports 95,000 to 150,000 clones. CDR1 is SGDLS and CDR2 is YYNGEE in the germline V gene. The length of the CDR3 is 15 residues. V was clipped by 4 bases and J by 5 bases; unmatched bases: 8. The sequence was obtained from a man aged 35-49 years in good health and CMV-seronegative. The sample was PBMCs. The rearrangement uses TRBV9 and TRBJ2-5, with 10 bases matching TRBD1. The CDR3, as DNA: TGTGCCAGCAGCTCGGGGACAGGGGATCCCGAGACCCAGTACTTC. Encoded protein: CASSSGTGDPETQYF.